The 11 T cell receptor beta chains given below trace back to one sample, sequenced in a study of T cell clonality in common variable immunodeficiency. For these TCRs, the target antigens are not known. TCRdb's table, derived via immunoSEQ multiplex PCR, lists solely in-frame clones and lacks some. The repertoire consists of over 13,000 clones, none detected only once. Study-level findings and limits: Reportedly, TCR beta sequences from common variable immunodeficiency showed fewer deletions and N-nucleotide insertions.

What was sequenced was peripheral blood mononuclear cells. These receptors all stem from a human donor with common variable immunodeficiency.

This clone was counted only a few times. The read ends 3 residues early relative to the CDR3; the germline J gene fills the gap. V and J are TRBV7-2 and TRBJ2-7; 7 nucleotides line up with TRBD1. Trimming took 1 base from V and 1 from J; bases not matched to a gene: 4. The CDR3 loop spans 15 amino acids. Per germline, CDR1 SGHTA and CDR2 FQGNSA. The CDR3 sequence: CASSLVKGASYEQYF. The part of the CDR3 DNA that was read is TGTGCCAGCAGCTTAGTAAAGGGGGCTTCCTACGAG. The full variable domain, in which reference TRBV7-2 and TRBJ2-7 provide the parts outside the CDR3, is GAGVSQSPSNKVTEKGKDVELRCDPISGHTALYWYRQSLGQGLEFLIYFQGNSAPDKSGLPSDRFSAERTGGSVSTLTIQRTQQEDSAVYLCASSLVKGASYEQYFGPGTRLTVT.

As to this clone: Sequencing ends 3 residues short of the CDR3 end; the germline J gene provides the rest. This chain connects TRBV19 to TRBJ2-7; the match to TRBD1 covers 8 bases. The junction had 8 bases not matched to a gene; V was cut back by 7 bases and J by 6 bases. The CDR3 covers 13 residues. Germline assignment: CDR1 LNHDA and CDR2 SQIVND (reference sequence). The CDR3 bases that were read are TGTGCCAGTACCGACAGGGGATTTCGCGAG. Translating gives CASTDRGFRE. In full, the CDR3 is CASTDRGFREQYF.

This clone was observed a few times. The part of the CDR3 DNA that was read is TGTGCCAGCTCACCAAAGGAGGACAGGGGCCCCTACGAG. Translation gives CASSPKEDRGPYE. Given in full, the CDR3 is CASSPKEDRGPYEQYF. V gene TRBV18 combines with J gene TRBJ2-7; 9 bases agree with TRBD1. With the read ending 3 residues before the CDR3 end, the germline J gene is used to fill in that end. The CDR3 is made up of 16 amino acids. J lost 2 bases, V lost 2 bases, and 7 bases had no gene match. In germline, CDR1 is KGHSH, CDR2 LQKENI.

The CDR3 DNA, read in part, is TGCAGCGTTAAATTATCACCTAGCGGGGGGTTCTATGAG. Amino acids: CSVKLSPSGGFYE. The whole CDR3 protein is CSVKLSPSGGFYEQFF. The chain employs TRBV29-1 and TRBJ2-1; 11 positions agree with TRBD2. Read sequence stops 3 residues before the CDR3 end, and the germline J gene provides the missing end. The CDR3 contains 16 residues. J lost 8 bases, V lost 5 bases, and 14 bases had no gene match. Germline values: CDR1 SQVTM, CDR2 ANQGSEA.

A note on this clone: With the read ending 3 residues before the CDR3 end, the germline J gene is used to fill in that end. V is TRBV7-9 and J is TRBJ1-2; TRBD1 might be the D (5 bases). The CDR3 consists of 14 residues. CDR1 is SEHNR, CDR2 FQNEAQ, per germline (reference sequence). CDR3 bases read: TGTGCCAGCAGCTTGGGGGACTCGGGTAGAGGC. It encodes CASSLGDSGRG. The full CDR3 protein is CASSLGDSGRGYTF.

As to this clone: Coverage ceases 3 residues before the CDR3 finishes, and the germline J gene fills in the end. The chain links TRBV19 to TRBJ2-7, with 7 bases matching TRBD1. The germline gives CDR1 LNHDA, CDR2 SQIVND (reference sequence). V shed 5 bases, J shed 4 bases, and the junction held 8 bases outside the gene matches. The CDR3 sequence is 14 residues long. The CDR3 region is CASSLSRGSYEQYF. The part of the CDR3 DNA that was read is TGTGCCAGTAGTCTTTCCAGGGGGTCTTACGAG.

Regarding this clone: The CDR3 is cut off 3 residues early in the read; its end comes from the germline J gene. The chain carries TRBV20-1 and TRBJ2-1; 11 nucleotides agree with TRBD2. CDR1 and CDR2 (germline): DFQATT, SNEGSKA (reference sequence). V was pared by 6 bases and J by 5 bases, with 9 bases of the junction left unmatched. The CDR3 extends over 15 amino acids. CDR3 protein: CSAKQLAGGHNEQFF. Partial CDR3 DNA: TGCAGTGCCAAGCAGCTAGCGGGGGGACACAATGAG.

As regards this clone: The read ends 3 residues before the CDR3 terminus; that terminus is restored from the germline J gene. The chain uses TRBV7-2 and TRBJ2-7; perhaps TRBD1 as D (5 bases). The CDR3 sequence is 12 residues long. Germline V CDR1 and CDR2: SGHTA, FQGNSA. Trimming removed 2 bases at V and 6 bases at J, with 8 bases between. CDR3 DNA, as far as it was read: TGTGCCAGCAGCTTATTACAGGTCGAG. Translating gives CASSLLQVE. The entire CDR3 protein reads CASSLLQVEQYF.

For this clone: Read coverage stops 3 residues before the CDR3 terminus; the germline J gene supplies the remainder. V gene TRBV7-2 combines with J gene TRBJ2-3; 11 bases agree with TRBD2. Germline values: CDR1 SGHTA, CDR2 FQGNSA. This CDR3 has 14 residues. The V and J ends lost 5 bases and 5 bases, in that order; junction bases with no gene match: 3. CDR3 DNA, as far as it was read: TGTGCCAGCAGCCCCGGACTAGCGGGAGATACG. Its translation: CASSPGLAGDT. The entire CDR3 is CASSPGLAGDTQYF.

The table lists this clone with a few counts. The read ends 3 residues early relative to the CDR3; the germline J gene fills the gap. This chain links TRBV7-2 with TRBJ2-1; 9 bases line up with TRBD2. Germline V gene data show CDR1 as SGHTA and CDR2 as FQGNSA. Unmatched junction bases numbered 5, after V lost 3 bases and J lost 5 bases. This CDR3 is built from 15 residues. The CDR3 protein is CASSFYSGGNNEQFF. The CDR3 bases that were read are TGTGCCAGCAGCTTTTATAGCGGGGGCAACAATGAG.

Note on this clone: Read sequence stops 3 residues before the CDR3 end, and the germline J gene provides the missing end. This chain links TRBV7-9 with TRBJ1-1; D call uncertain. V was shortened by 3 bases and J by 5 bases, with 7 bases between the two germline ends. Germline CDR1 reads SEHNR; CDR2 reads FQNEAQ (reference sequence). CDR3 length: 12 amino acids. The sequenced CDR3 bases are TGTGCCAGCAGCTTGCAGGTTACTGAA. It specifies CASSLQVTE. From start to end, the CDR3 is CASSLQVTEAFF.